This entry describes one T cell receptor beta chain. This clonotype was picked up one time. Its antigen is unknown. Base quality data are lacking; no much larger clone is found one base away. One read gives only weak evidence. CDR1 and CDR2 (MNHNS, SASEGT) derive from the germline V gene. The CDR3 covers 15 residues, taking in both the cysteine and the phenylalanine. Just the 45-base CDR3 DNA is kept, in frame starting at base 1. Trimming costs V 8 bases and J 1 base, and their ends lie 14 bases apart. Ophthalmopathy patients had moderately to severely active disease, Clinical Activity Score of at least 3, NOSPECS grade of at least 4, and duration under 3 months. The study excluded patients with uncontrolled infections, other autoimmune diseases, pregnancy or lactation. Diagnoses relied on clinical symptoms, serum thyroxine and TRAb, thyroid ultrasound and orbital computed tomography. PBMCs were separated from under 11 ml of fresh peripheral blood using Ficoll-Paque density gradient centrifugation. Total RNA was extracted with Trizol reagent, and quality was checked on an Agilent 2100 Bioanalyzer.

The data originate from a study of T cells in Graves' hyperthyroidism and ophthalmopathy (dated by TCRdb to between 2019 and 2020). General notes on the study: Peripheral blood was sampled at the time of initial diagnosis, prior to any treatment. To identify distinguishing TCR V-J signatures, a discovery cohort of around 98 patients was used, comprising 43 with Graves' ophthalmopathy and around 57 with stable Graves' hyperthyroidism. An independent validation cohort of under 20 hyperthyroidism patients and some 15 patients who later progressed to ophthalmopathy tested prospective prediction of ophthalmopathy. The approximately 90 discovery patients were divided at random into training and test sets in a 7:3 ratio. The study also compared thyroid tissue and blood T-cell repertoires from about 6 Graves' hyperthyroidism patients. Once sampling was done, hyperthyroidism patients were given methimazole at a starting dose of 30 mg daily, whereas ophthalmopathy patients were given high-dose intravenous methylprednisolone. The paper describes TCR Vbeta CDR3 sequencing of fewer than 150 peripheral blood samples, made up of 40 to 45 ophthalmopathy patients, approximately 73 hyperthyroidism patients and 17 progressor patients.

The TCR beta CDR3 regions were amplified from RNA transcripts. A first-round RT-PCR of the TCR CDR3 used the HTBI primer set with the Qiagen OneStep RT-PCR kit. Libraries were constructed in a second round of multiplex PCR, after which size selection and purification were performed. The libraries were sequenced on an Illumina HiSeq2000 using paired-end 100 bp reads. In the paper's pipeline: SOAPnuke was used to process the raw data, removing reads that contained adapters or uncalled bases, had a mean Phred below 15, or lacked an exact match to the constant primer or identifier. High-quality paired reads were merged using COPE v1.2.5, and each unique nucleotide sequence was defined as a clonotype. Clonotypes were aligned to IMGT TRBV, TRBD and TRBJ reference segments using MiTCR v1.1. The analysis was restricted to V-J combinations with a frequency above 0.0001, which together covered just over 99% of the repertoires. The TCS score was defined as F50 (clonal expansion) divided by E x V (chaos), with BLOSUM62-based TCRdist calculated between CDR3 peptides within each V-J. Welch's t-statistics and random forest reduced 500 to 650 V-J features to roughly 13, which were used in a naive Bayes classifier (R e1071). TCRdb cleaned the public reads at Q25 with fastp, built clones with MiXCR and kept in-frame beta chains. Each entry merges the rows of one CDR3 protein and shows their most common DNA and genes. TCRdb assigned the V and J calls; the authors' analysis was not used. The sample yields some 300,000 distinct CDR3 sequences; roughly 18% were counted once. The ten largest account for less than 40% of the sample.

Points the paper makes about the study in general: Ophthalmopathy was separated from stable hyperthyroidism by a 13 V-J signature model, with 87.88% sensitivity and approximately 84% specificity obtained in cross-validation and 80%/75% obtained in testing. In validation, the model predicted progression to ophthalmopathy a median of around 6.5 months before onset, with about 67% sensitivity and 72.22% specificity. Sample size was not statistically predetermined, and investigators were not blinded to group allocation. Most expanded thyroid clonotypes (frequency above 0.001) were also detected in blood, a finding suggesting that blood repertoires may reflect thyroid immune responses.

This clonotype originated in a man aged 45 to 65 with Graves' ophthalmopathy. Material: blood. The rearranged segments are TRBV6-1 and TRBJ2-2, with the D gene not confidently named. The DNA is as follows: TGTGCCAGCGGAAGACACCAGCGGAACACCGGGGAGCTGTTTTTT. This yields the protein CASGRHQRNTGELFF.